These T cell receptor beta chains were read from a single sample in a study of PD-L1 blockade in urothelial cancer. Method: immunoSEQ multiplex PCR; TCRdb's copy keeps in-frame clones and lacks some. Here the sample spans approximately 40,000 clones, less than 90% being singletons. The specimen was PBMCs, collected around atezolizumab (anti-PD-L1) treatment. These receptors were obtained from a man aged 55 to 70 with urothelial cancer. The CDR3 runs from the conserved cysteine through the conserved F or W. Fields, in order: CDR3 DNA, CDR3 protein, clone size, J gene, D gene, CDR3 length, V gene. The D gene is left open where the match is weak. Some rows mark clone size as missing; the rest say once, few, many or name a class of expanded clone.

TGTGCCAGCAGCCAAGACAGGGAAGCCTACAATGAGCAGTTCTTC	CASSQDREAYNEQFF	-	TRBJ2-1	TRBD1	15	TRBV5-4
TGTGCCAGCAGTAATCCCAGTGAGCAGTTCTTC	CASSNPSEQFF	-	TRBJ2-1	-	11	TRBV6-5
TGTGCCAGCAGCCAGATACAGAACACTGAAGCTTTCTTT	CASSQIQNTEAFF	once	TRBJ1-1	-	13	TRBV13
TGTGCCAGCAGCTTAAATGGGGCAGCTAATGAAAAACTGTTTTTT	CASSLNGAANEKLFF	-	TRBJ1-4	-	15	TRBV7-6
TGTGCCAGCAGCCGGGACAGGGTTGGACTTAATGAAAAACTGTTTTTT	CASSRDRVGLNEKLFF	-	TRBJ1-4	TRBD1	16	TRBV2
TGTGCCTCGGGACTAGCGGGGGGGCAGTGGACCGGGGAGCTGTTTTTT	CASGLAGGQWTGELFF	-	TRBJ2-2	TRBD2	16	TRBV30
TGTGCCAGCAGCCGGACAGGGAAGAACACTGAAGCTTTCTTT	CASSRTGKNTEAFF	-	TRBJ1-1	TRBD1	14	TRBV5-6
TGCAGCGTCCACAGGGATGGCTACACCTTC	CSVHRDGYTF	once	TRBJ1-2	-	10	TRBV29-1
TGTGCCAGCAGCTTATCGGGGGTCAATTCACCCCTCCACTTT	CASSLSGVNSPLHF	-	TRBJ1-6	-	14	TRBV7-9
TGTGCCAGCAGACCAACAGGGGGCAATCAGCCCCAGCATTTT	CASRPTGGNQPQHF	-	TRBJ1-5	TRBD1	14	TRBV7-2
TGTGCCAGCAGTGAAGGACAGCTGAACACCGGGGAGCTGTTTTTT	CASSEGQLNTGELFF	-	TRBJ2-2	-	15	TRBV6-1
TGTGCCAGCGGGGGCGAAAAACTGTTTTTT	CASGGEKLFF	-	TRBJ1-4	-	10	TRBV6-6
TGTGCCAGCAGCCCCCAGACAGGGTGGAGCACTGAAGCTTTCTTT	CASSPQTGWSTEAFF	-	TRBJ1-1	TRBD1	15	TRBV2
TGTGCCAGCAGCTTTCTTGAGGAGGGCTTCTACGAGCAGTACTTC	CASSFLEEGFYEQYF	-	TRBJ2-7	-	15	TRBV7-9
TGTGCCAGCACTGAGACAGCAGCCTACGAGCAGTACTTC	CASTETAAYEQYF	-	TRBJ2-7	-	13	TRBV7-9
TGTGCCAGCAGCTTAGCCGGGACAGGGGAAGAAAAACTGTTTTTT	CASSLAGTGEEKLFF	-	TRBJ1-4	TRBD1	15	TRBV7-2
TGTGCCAGCAGCTTATTACAGGGGGCGGGCTATGGCTACACCTTC	CASSLLQGAGYGYTF	-	TRBJ1-2	TRBD1	15	TRBV7-8
TGCGCCAGCAGCCAGGGACAGTTCAATTCACCCCTCCACTTT	CASSQGQFNSPLHF	-	TRBJ1-6	TRBD1	14	TRBV4-3
TGTGCCAGCAGTTCACGGACTAGCGAGTTTAGCTCCTACAATGAGCAGTTCTTC	CASSSRTSEFSSYNEQFF	-	TRBJ2-1	TRBD2	18	TRBV27
TGCAGCGTTTCACCGGGACATAAGAACACCGGGGAGCTGTTTTTT	CSVSPGHKNTGELFF	-	TRBJ2-2	-	15	TRBV29-1
TGTGCCAGCAGTGGGGGACAGGGGTATTTTGGCTACACCTTC	CASSGGQGYFGYTF	-	TRBJ1-2	TRBD1	14	TRBV25-1
TGTGCCAGCAGTACCCGACAGGGAAACACCATATATTTT	CASSTRQGNTIYF	-	TRBJ1-3	-	13	TRBV27
TGTGCCAGCAGTGTTCCGACTCTAGCCAAAAACATTCAGTACTTC	CASSVPTLAKNIQYF	once	TRBJ2-4	-	15	TRBV2
TGTGCCAGTAGTAGGACAGGGATAGTTTACGAGCAGTACTTC	CASSRTGIVYEQYF	-	TRBJ2-7	TRBD1	14	TRBV19
TGTGCCAGCAGCTTAACAGGGCCCACAGATACGCAGTATTTT	CASSLTGPTDTQYF	-	TRBJ2-3	-	14	TRBV7-9
TGTGCCAGCAGCTTGGGACGGAGAGTCTCTGGAAACACCATATATTTT	CASSLGRRVSGNTIYF	-	TRBJ1-3	-	16	TRBV5-6
TGCGCCAGCAGCCAGGGGACAGGGGGAGGCTATGGCTACACCTTC	CASSQGTGGGYGYTF	-	TRBJ1-2	TRBD1	15	TRBV5-1
TGTGCCAGCAGCCCAGACACTCTCCGGACATCAAAACTGTTTTTT	CASSPDTLRTSKLFF	-	TRBJ1-4	-	15	TRBV2
TGTGCCAGTACCCAGGGAACCCATAATTCACCCCTCCACTTT	CASTQGTHNSPLHF	-	TRBJ1-6	-	14	TRBV19
TGTGCCAGCAGCTCCGGGACAGGGCGCAATGAGCAGTTCTTC	CASSSGTGRNEQFF	-	TRBJ2-1	TRBD1	14	TRBV11-3
TGTGCCAGCAGTGAATATAGGACTCTGGAGGGTGAAGCTTTCTTT	CASSEYRTLEGEAFF	-	TRBJ1-1	-	15	TRBV25-1
TGTGCCAGCAGTGAAGCGCGGGGCGGGGAGACCCAGTACTTC	CASSEARGGETQYF	-	TRBJ2-5	-	14	TRBV2
TGTGCCACCAGCAATACCGGACAGGGATCTAATTCACCCCTCCACTTT	CATSNTGQGSNSPLHF	once	TRBJ1-6	TRBD1	16	TRBV15
TGTGCCAGTAGTATCAGGCCCCTTCTCGGGGCCCAGCATTTT	CASSIRPLLGAQHF	-	TRBJ1-5	-	14	TRBV19
TGTGCCACCTCCTCAGGGTACGAGCAGTACTTC	CATSSGYEQYF	-	TRBJ2-7	-	11	TRBV6-5
TGTGCCAGCAGCCAAGATACGGCGGGGGCCAAAAACATTCAGTACTTC	CASSQDTAGAKNIQYF	-	TRBJ2-4	-	16	TRBV4-2
TGTGCCAGCAGCTCGCACCAACGGGGGGGGCCCAACCGAGTCGTCTACTACGAGCAGTACTTC	CASSSHQRGGPNRVVYYEQYF	once	TRBJ2-7	TRBD2	21	TRBV7-8
TGTGCCAGCAGCCGGGGTGCATACAATCAGCCCCAGCATTTT	CASSRGAYNQPQHF	-	TRBJ1-5	-	14	TRBV5-6
TGTGCCAGCAAGCGGGGGGGGCTGGAAACTGAAGCTTTCTTT	CASKRGGLETEAFF	-	TRBJ1-1	-	14	TRBV6-1
TGTGCCAGCAGTTACACATCAGTGGCAACTAATGAAAAACTGTTTTTT	CASSYTSVATNEKLFF	-	TRBJ1-4	-	16	TRBV6-6
TGCGCCAGCAGTCTACTTAGGGGGAATGAAGCTTTCTTT	CASSLLRGNEAFF	-	TRBJ1-1	-	13	TRBV4-1
TGTGCCTGGACTACAGGGGCCCAGCCCCAGCATTTT	CAWTTGAQPQHF	-	TRBJ1-5	TRBD1	12	TRBV30
TGCGCCAGCAGCCAAGTCTCTGTCAATGAGCAGTTCTTC	CASSQVSVNEQFF	-	TRBJ2-1	-	13	TRBV4-1
TGTGCCAGCAGTGATCGGACAGGGAGTAATGGTGGCTACACCTTC	CASSDRTGSNGGYTF	-	TRBJ1-2	TRBD1	15	TRBV6-1
TGTGCCAGCAGCCCTGGTCCCAGGGGCTACACCTTC	CASSPGPRGYTF	-	TRBJ1-2	-	12	TRBV7-2
TGTGCCAGCGAATCACAGGGGAGCTATGGCTACACCTTC	CASESQGSYGYTF	medium-sized	TRBJ1-2	TRBD1	13	TRBV13
TGTGCCAGCAGCATACTAGCGGGGGAATCGGAGACCCAGTACTTC	CASSILAGESETQYF	-	TRBJ2-5	TRBD2	15	TRBV5-6
TGTGCCAGTAAAGAGAGGGAAAACTCCTATAATTCACCCCTCCACTTT	CASKERENSYNSPLHF	-	TRBJ1-6	-	16	TRBV19
TGTGCCAGCAGCTTCGCAGGGATGAACACTGAAGCTTTCTTT	CASSFAGMNTEAFF	-	TRBJ1-1	-	14	TRBV11-2
TGTGCCAGCAGCTTAGGGGGCGGGGGTAGGGATCAGCAGTTCTTC	CASSLGGGGRDQQFF	-	TRBJ2-1	TRBD2	15	TRBV7-9
TGTGCCAGCAGCTCCAACACAGATACGCAGTATTTT	CASSSNTDTQYF	-	TRBJ2-3	-	12	TRBV5-6
TGCAGCGTACGAAGCGGGAGGGTAGGGATGGACAATGAGCAGTTCTTC	CSVRSGRVGMDNEQFF	once	TRBJ2-1	TRBD2	16	TRBV29-1
TGCGCCAGCAGCTTCGACAGGCTGAACACTGAAGCTTTCTTT	CASSFDRLNTEAFF	-	TRBJ1-1	-	14	TRBV4-1
TGCGCCAGCAGCTTGGATGTCAGGAACACTGAAGCTTTCTTT	CASSLDVRNTEAFF	-	TRBJ1-1	-	14	TRBV5-1
TGTGCCAGCAGTGGGGGTGGGGACACCCAAGAGACCCAGTACTTC	CASSGGGDTQETQYF	-	TRBJ2-5	-	15	TRBV2
TGTGCCAGCTCACCATCCGGGATTAATTCACCCCTCCACTTT	CASSPSGINSPLHF	-	TRBJ1-6	-	14	TRBV18
TGTGCCAGCAGCTTATTAGGGGGGGGTGAGCAGTTCTTC	CASSLLGGGEQFF	-	TRBJ2-1	-	13	TRBV7-2
TGTGCCTGGCAGCGGGGGGGGCCGTCCTCCTACGAGCAGTACTTC	CAWQRGGPSSYEQYF	-	TRBJ2-7	TRBD2	15	TRBV30
TGTGCCAGCTCTTACGAAACGGGAATATACAATGAGCAGTTCTTC	CASSYETGIYNEQFF	-	TRBJ2-1	-	15	TRBV27
TGTGCCAGCGCAGCGGGGGCGCGCTACGAGCAGTACTTC	CASAAGARYEQYF	-	TRBJ2-7	TRBD2	13	TRBV19